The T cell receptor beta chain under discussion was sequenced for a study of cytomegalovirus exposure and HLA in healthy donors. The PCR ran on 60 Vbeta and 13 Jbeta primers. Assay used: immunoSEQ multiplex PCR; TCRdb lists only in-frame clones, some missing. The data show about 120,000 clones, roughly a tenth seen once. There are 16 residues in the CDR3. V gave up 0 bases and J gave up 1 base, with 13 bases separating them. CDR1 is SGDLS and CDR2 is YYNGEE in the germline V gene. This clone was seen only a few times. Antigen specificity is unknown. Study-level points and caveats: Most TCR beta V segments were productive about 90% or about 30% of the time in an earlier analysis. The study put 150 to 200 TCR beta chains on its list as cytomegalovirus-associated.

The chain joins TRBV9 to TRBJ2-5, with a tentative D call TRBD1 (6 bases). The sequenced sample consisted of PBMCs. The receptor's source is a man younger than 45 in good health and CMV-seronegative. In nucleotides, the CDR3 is TGTGCCAGCAGCGTAGGGGGGCCTGCCGGCCAAGAGACCCAGTACTTC. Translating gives CASSVGGPAGQETQYF.